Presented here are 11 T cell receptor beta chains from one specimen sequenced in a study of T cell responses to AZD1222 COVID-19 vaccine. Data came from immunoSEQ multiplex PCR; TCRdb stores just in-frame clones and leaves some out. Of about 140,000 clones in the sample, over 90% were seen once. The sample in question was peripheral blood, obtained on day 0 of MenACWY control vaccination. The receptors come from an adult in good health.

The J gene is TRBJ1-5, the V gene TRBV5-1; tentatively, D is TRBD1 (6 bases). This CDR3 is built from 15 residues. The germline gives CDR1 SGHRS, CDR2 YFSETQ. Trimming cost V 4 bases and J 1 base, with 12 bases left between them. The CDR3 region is CASSQQGGSNQPQHF. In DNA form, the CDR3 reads TGCGCCAGCAGCCAACAGGGTGGGAGCAATCAGCCCCAGCATTTT.

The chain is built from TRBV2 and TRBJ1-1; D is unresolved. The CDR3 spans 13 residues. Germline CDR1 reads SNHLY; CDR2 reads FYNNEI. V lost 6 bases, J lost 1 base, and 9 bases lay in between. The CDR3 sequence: CASRASGNTEAFF. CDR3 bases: TGTGCCAGCAGAGCCAGCGGGAACACTGAAGCTTTCTTT.

DNA of the CDR3: TGTGCCAGCAGGAGTTGGAGGTGGACAGATACGCAGTATTTT. Translating it yields CASRSWRWTDTQYF. The chain couples TRBV7-9 to TRBJ2-3; TRBD2 is a possible D gene (5 bases). This CDR3 is built from 14 residues. Germline V gene sequence: CDR1 SEHNR, CDR2 FQNEAQ (reference sequence). V was clipped by 6 bases and J by 3 bases, with 13 bases between them.

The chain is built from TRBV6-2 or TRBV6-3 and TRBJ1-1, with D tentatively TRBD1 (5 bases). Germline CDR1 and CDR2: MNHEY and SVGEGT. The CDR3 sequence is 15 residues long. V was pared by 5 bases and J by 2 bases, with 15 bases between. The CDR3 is CASSPTGGGNTEAFF. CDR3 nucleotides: TGTGCCAGCAGTCCAACTGGGGGGGGAAACACTGAAGCTTTCTTT.

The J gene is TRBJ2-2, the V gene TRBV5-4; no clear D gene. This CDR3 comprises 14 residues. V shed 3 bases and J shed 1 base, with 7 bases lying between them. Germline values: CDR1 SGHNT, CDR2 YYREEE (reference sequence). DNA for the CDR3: TGTGCCAGCAGCTCCCTCAGGAACACCGGGGAGCTGTTTTTT. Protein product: CASSSLRNTGELFF.

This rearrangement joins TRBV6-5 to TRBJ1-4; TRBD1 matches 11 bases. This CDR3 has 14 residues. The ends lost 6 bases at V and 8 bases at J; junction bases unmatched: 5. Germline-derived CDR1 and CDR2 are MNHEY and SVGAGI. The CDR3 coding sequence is TGTGCCAGCAGCCGGGACAGGGGGACGGAAAAACTGTTTTTT. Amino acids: CASSRDRGTEKLFF.

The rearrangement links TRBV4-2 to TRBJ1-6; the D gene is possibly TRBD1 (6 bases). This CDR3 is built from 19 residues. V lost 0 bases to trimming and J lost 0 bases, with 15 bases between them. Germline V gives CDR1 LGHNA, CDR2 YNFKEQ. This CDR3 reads CASSQDRQAGSSYNSPLHF. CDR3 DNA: TGTGCCAGCAGCCAAGATCGACAGGCGGGGAGCTCCTATAATTCACCCCTCCACTTT.

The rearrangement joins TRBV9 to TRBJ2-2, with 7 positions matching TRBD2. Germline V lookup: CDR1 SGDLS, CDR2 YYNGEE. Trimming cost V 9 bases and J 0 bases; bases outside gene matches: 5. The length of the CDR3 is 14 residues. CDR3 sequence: CATTGGANTGELFF. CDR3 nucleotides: TGTGCCACTACGGGGGGAGCGAACACCGGGGAGCTGTTTTTT.

The CDR3 DNA reads as TGTGCCAGCAGTTCGCTCCCGTGGGGCACCGGGGAGCTGTTTTTT. It is translated as CASSSLPWGTGELFF. The genes are TRBV6-5 and TRBJ2-2; D gene ambiguous. The CDR3 is 15 residues long. The germline CDR1 and CDR2 sequences are MNHEY and SVGAGI. Trimming cost V 4 bases and J 4 bases, with 13 bases left between them.

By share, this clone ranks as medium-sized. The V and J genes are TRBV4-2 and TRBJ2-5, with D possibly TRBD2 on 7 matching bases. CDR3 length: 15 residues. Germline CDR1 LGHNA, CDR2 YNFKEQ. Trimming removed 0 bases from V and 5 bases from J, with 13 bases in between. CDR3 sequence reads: CASSQETGGPETQYF. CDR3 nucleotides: TGTGCCAGCAGCCAAGAAACGGGGGGCCCGGAGACCCAGTACTTC.

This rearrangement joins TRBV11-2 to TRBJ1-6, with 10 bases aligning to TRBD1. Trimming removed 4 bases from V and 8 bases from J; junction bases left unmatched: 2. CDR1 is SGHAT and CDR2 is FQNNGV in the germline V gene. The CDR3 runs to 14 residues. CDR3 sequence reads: CASSWTGGDSPLHF. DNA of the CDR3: TGTGCCAGCAGCTGGACAGGGGGAGATTCACCCCTCCACTTT.